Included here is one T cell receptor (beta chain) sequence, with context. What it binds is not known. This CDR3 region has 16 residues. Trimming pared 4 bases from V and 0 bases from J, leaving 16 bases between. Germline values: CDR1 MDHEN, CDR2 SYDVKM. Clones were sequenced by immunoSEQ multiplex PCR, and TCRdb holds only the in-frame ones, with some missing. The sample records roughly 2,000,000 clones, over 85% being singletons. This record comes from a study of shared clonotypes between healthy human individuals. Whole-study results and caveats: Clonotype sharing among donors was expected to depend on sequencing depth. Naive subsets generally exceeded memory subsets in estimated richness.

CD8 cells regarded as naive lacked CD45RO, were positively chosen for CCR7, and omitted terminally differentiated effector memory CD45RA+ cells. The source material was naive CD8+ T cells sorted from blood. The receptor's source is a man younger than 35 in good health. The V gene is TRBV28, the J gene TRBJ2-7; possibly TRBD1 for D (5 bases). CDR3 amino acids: CASSSPWGTYSYEQYF. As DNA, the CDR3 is TGTGCCAGCAGTTCGCCCTGGGGCACCTACTCCTACGAGCAGTACTTC.